Below, 7 T cell receptor beta chains from the same sample are listed, as sequenced in a study of CD8 T cells in Susac syndrome (dated by TCRdb to about 2019). The library was obtained by the immunoSEQ multiplex PCR assay. RNA was extracted using the RNeasy kit, and about 0.45 to 1 ug of the RNA was reverse transcribed with random hexamers. TCRdb took the public reads, trimmed them with fastp at Q25, ran MiXCR for clone calling and kept in-frame beta chains. Every distinct CDR3 protein forms one entry, paired with its most common genes and DNA. The table for this sample lists approximately 190,000 distinct CDR3 sequences; 90% to 95% of them were counted only once. Of the sample, 0.093% falls within the top ten clones. Sequencing was performed on CD4+ T cells from PBMCs. These receptors were taken from a human donor with multiple sclerosis.

This clonotype was picked up one time. V gene TRBV19 combines with J gene TRBJ2-3, with TRBD2 matching 8 bases. CDR3 length equals 13 residues. V gave up 5 bases and J gave up 6 bases; unmatched junction bases: 4. The germline V gene has CDR1 LNHDA and CDR2 SQIVND (reference sequence). The chain's CDR3 is CASSGTRLDTQYF. Written as DNA, the CDR3 is TGTGCCAGTAGTGGGACTAGATTGGATACGCAGTATTTT.

This CDR3 is CASSVGGSKTQYF. For the CDR3, the DNA is TGTGCCAGCAGTGTCGGAGGGAGCAAGACCCAGTACTTC. The chain has TRBV6-5 and TRBJ2-5; D is possibly TRBD2 (6 bases). The ends were cut back, 5 bases at V and 6 bases at J, with 13 bases in the middle. Germline CDR1 is MNHEY and CDR2 is SVGAGI. This CDR3 is 13 amino acids long.

The chain couples TRBV2 to TRBJ1-2, with D possibly being TRBD1 (5 bases). The CDR3 is 13 residues long. V shed 8 bases and J shed 5 bases, with 15 bases lying between them. Germline V gene sequence: CDR1 SNHLY, CDR2 FYNNEI. CDR3: CASPGGDSYGYTF. CDR3 in DNA: TGTGCCAGCCCCGGGGGGGATTCTTATGGCTACACCTTC. The full variable domain, its missing parts supplied by reference TRBV2 and TRBJ1-2, is EPEVTQTPSHQVTQMGQEVILRCVPISNHLYFYWYRQILGQKVEFLVSFYNNEISEKSEIFDDQFSVERPDGSNFTLKIRSTKLEDSAMYFCASPGGDSYGYTFGSGTRLTVV.

Here the CDR3 reads CATSRDWNVGGHAFF. The CDR3, as DNA: TGTGCCACCAGCAGGGACTGGAATGTGGGGGGGCACGCTTTCTTT. J is TRBJ1-1 and V is TRBV15; D possibly corresponds to TRBD1 (6 bases). V gave up 3 bases and J gave up 11 bases, with 22 bases separating them. CDR3 length: 15 residues. Germline V gene lookup returns CDR1 LNHNV and CDR2 YYDKDF (reference sequence).

The V call is TRBV7-8, the J call TRBJ2-5; 7 bases are shared with TRBD1. Unmatched junction bases numbered 6, after V lost 0 bases and J lost 5 bases. The CDR3 loop spans 15 amino acids. Germline V gene data show CDR1 as SGHVS and CDR2 as FQNEAQ. CDR3 in amino acids: CASSLATGASETQYF. The CDR3 nucleotides read TGTGCCAGCAGCTTAGCCACAGGGGCAAGTGAGACCCAGTACTTC.

The chain links TRBV29-1 to TRBJ1-2; 10 bases line up with TRBD1. Germline-derived CDR1 and CDR2 are SQVTM and ANQGSEA. Trimming at V came to 4 bases and at J to 8 bases, leaving 10 bases not matched to a gene. The CDR3 has 14 residues. CDR3: CSVVLGDRGGGYTF. CDR3 sequence (DNA): TGCAGCGTTGTCTTAGGGGACAGGGGAGGCGGCTACACCTTC.

V and J are TRBV20-1 and TRBJ2-7; no clear D gene. CDR1 DFQATT and CDR2 SNEGSKA come from the germline V gene (reference sequence). Between the trimmed V and J ends, which lost 3 bases and 0 bases, there was a span of 12 bases. The CDR3 length is 14 residues. The CDR3 reads CSASLASSSYEQYF. The CDR3 DNA sequence: TGCAGTGCTAGCCTGGCGTCAAGCTCCTACGAGCAGTACTTC.